This record looks at one TCR beta chain sequence and its context. The clone's antigen remains unknown. There are no base qualities to consult, and no much larger clone falls within one base. The immunoSEQ Assay, a bias-controlled multiplex PCR, was used to amplify TCRbeta CDR3 regions from genomic DNA. For the original study's pipeline: The number of nucleated cells in each sample was estimated from the amplification of reference gene primers within the assay. To quantify the absolute abundance of each unique TCRbeta CDR3 rearrangement, sequence reads were collapsed and filtered. Productive Simpson clonality was computed per sample as the square root of Simpson's diversity index over productive rearrangements. TCRdb provides this immuneACCESS table in a form limited to in-frame rearrangements. Some clones are lacking; in checked studies, under half of them reflect an unresolved V gene, and why the rest are absent is not known. Clone size and the V and J calls come from that table; the DNA yielded D and trimming. For this sample the table gives 200,000 to 250,000 clones, of which 70% to 90% were detected only once. The top ten clones comprise roughly 4.3% of the sample.

The data are from a study of blood T cell repertoires in COVID-19 (dated by TCRdb to 2018 to 2020). At the level of the whole study: Collaborator samples came from the United States, Italy and Spain and covered acute and convalescent phases of COVID-19. HLA class I and class II types, where available, came from metadata supplied by the sample provider rather than from assay-based typing. The dataset comprised deeply sampled blood TCRbeta repertoires from subjects exposed to, actively infected with, or recovered from COVID-19. The prospective study material was composed of cDNA or gDNA derived from T cells, B-cell-depleted T cells, or PBMCs. The samples were drawn from the first 160 participants of the ongoing ImmuneRACE study and from about 1,200 subjects provided by 6 global collaborators. Nearly every sample came with metadata listing a de-identified subject ID, COVID-19 status, age in years and sex. The repertoires were released in a freely available public database intended as a resource for research on the immune response to SARS-CoV-2. What the authors observed across the whole study: How much clinical and demographic metadata was included differed by source and by participant, and the metadata was provided uncurated.

The CDR3 covers 16 residues, taking in both the cysteine and the phenylalanine. The CDR3 DNA has 48 bases and is translated from base 1. As encoded in the germline V gene, CDR1 is SGDLS while CDR2 is YYNGEE. V and J are truncated by 3 bases and 0 bases respectively, leaving an intervening sequence of 13 bases. In the prospective study, participants were about 18 to 90 years old, resided in 24 geographic areas of the United States, and were enrolled through a virtual design. In the prospective study, cohorts were assigned on the basis of participant-reported clinical history obtained from a screening survey and a study questionnaire. In the prospective study, mobile phlebotomists collected whole blood, serum and a nasopharyngeal or oropharyngeal swab from each participant. Additional blood draws and questionnaires over an approximately 2-month period could optionally be provided by prospective study participants. Blood samples from the prospective study were shipped frozen or at room temperature prior to DNA extraction.

The origin of this receptor is a young man with acute COVID-19. Rearrangement joined TRBV9 to TRBJ2-1; tentative D gene TRBD2, with 6 bases matching. The specimen was PBMCs or T cells enriched from blood (not recorded which). The CDR3 amino acid sequence is: CASSGGAGSSYNEQFF. The DNA reads as follows: TGTGCCAGCAGCGGGGGCGCGGGGAGCTCCTACAATGAGCAGTTCTTC.